The 28 T cell receptor beta chains below were found in one sample sequenced in a study of control samples from healthy donors and cancer patients. Method: immunoSEQ multiplex PCR; TCRdb's copy keeps in-frame clones and lacks some. The sample includes around 86,000 clones, about 87% seen only once; the top ten take 1.9%. The sequenced sample consisted of PBMCs. The origin of the receptors is a woman in her sixties or seventies with head and neck cancer.

This clone was observed a single time. The chain links TRBV6-5 to TRBJ1-3; a possible D gene is TRBD1 (6 bases). Germline lookup yields CDR1 MNHEY and CDR2 SVGAGI. There are 14 residues in the CDR3. V lost 2 bases to trimming and J lost 4 bases, with 9 bases between them. The CDR3 reads CASSYGGRGNTIYF. The CDR3 bases are TGTGCCAGCAGTTACGGGGGGCGCGGAAACACCATATATTTT.

This chain joins TRBV6-2 or TRBV6-3 and TRBJ1-1; 12 nucleotides line up with TRBD1. CDR1 and CDR2 (germline): MNHEY, SVGEGT. The V and J ends lost 6 bases and 11 bases, in that order; junction bases with no gene match: 10. The CDR3 is 14 residues long. The CDR3 DNA sequence: TGTGCCAGCAGCCCCGGGACAGGGGGCGCGGGGGCTTTCTTT. Its protein is CASSPGTGGAGAFF.

This CDR3 is CASSFDRRGVGGTGELFF. The CDR3 DNA sequence: TGTGCCAGCAGCTTTGACCGACGCGGGGTAGGGGGTACCGGGGAGCTGTTTTTT. The V gene is TRBV7-9, the J gene TRBJ2-2, with D perhaps being TRBD1 or TRBD2 (6 bases each). Germline V gene data show CDR1 as SEHNR and CDR2 as FQNEAQ (reference sequence). The V and J ends lost 3 bases and 5 bases respectively, with 22 bases between them. The CDR3 has 18 residues.

This clone was observed a handful of times. The chain uses TRBV30 and TRBJ2-7, with D uncertain. The CDR3 is 13 residues long. Germline CDR1 is GTSNPN and CDR2 is SVGIG (reference sequence). Trimming removed 6 bases at V and 1 base at J, with 13 bases between. The CDR3 nucleotides read TGTGCCTGTAATGGGAAAGGGTCCTACGAGCAGTACTTC. It encodes CACNGKGSYEQYF.

The chain uses TRBV6-2 or TRBV6-3 and TRBJ2-2; 13 bases align to TRBD2. The CDR3 runs to 18 residues. The V and J ends lost 6 bases and 0 bases, in that order; junction bases with no gene match: 7. The germline V gene has CDR1 MNHEY and CDR2 SVGEGT. CDR3 coding DNA: TGTGCCAGCAGCTGGACTAGCGGGAGTACCCCGAACACCGGGGAGCTGTTTTTT. Residues: CASSWTSGSTPNTGELFF.

The chain recombines TRBV5-1 with TRBJ2-6; D may be TRBD2 (5 bases). Trimming shortened V by 8 bases and J by 1 base, and 10 bases separated the two germline ends. There are 14 residues in the CDR3. Per germline, CDR1 SGHRS and CDR2 YFSETQ. In DNA, the CDR3 is TGCGCCAGTTCGGAGGCTTCTGGGGCCAACGTCCTGACTTTC. Translated, it gives CASSEASGANVLTF.

This clone appeared a few times. The chain recombines TRBV4-2 with TRBJ2-7; TRBD2 agrees at 11 bases. CDR1 is LGHNA, CDR2 YNFKEQ, per germline. The CDR3 runs 13 residues. Losses at the gene ends were 4 bases for V and 6 bases for J; bases not matched to a gene: 2. This CDR3 is CASSRGLAGEQYF. CDR3 bases: TGTGCCAGCAGCCGTGGACTAGCGGGCGAGCAGTACTTC.

The J gene is TRBJ2-7, the V gene TRBV20-1; TRBD1 matches 9 bases. Germline assignment: CDR1 DFQATT and CDR2 SNEGSKA (reference sequence). CDR3 length: 14 residues. Trimming cost V 3 bases and J 5 bases; bases outside gene matches: 8. In DNA form, the CDR3 reads TGCAGTGCTAGTCGGGACAGGGTTTCCCACGAGCAGTACTTC. This codes for CSASRDRVSHEQYF.

The chain joins TRBV30 to TRBJ2-6, with D tentatively TRBD2 (5 bases). The germline CDR1 and CDR2 sequences are GTSNPN and SVGIG (reference sequence). Between the trimmed V and J ends, which lost 2 bases and 0 bases, there was a span of 20 bases. The CDR3 length is 19 residues. CDR3 coding DNA: TGTGCCTGGAGTTTTTTCCCGGGGTTTGAGGTCTCTGGGGCCAACGTCCTGACTTTC. It is translated as CAWSFFPGFEVSGANVLTF.

The CDR3 spells CASSYDRGADQPQHF. For the CDR3, the DNA is TGTGCCAGCAGTTACGATCGGGGGGCTGATCAGCCCCAGCATTTT. The rearrangement uses TRBV6-5 and TRBJ1-5; a weak D match, TRBD1 (6 bases). CDR3 length: 15 residues. Trimming removed 2 bases at V and 5 bases at J, with 13 bases between. Per germline, CDR1 MNHEY and CDR2 SVGAGI.

This rearrangement joins TRBV21-1 to TRBJ1-4; the table gives TRBD1 as D, unverified against the DNA. TRBV21-1 is annotated as a pseudogene. The CDR3 is made up of 15 amino acids. CDR3 bases: TGTGCCAGCAGCAAAGTACGACAGGGGTATGAAAAACTGTTTTTT. Protein product: CASSKVRQGYEKLFF.

In its sample, this clone was seen a few times. This chain links TRBV7-2 with TRBJ2-7; 11 positions agree with TRBD1. The CDR3 has 15 amino acids. Germline CDR1 is SGHTA and CDR2 is FQGNSA. V shed 8 bases and J 3 bases; nucleotides not matched to a gene: 9. The CDR3 reads CASAYRTGGNYEQYF. The CDR3 coding sequence is TGTGCCAGCGCCTACCGGACAGGGGGCAACTACGAGCAGTACTTC.

V is TRBV6-2 or TRBV6-3 and J is TRBJ1-4; D remains unclear. V lost 2 bases and J lost 10, with 11 bases in between. Germline lookup yields CDR1 MNHEY and CDR2 SVGEGT. The CDR3 length is 13 residues. CDR3 sequence: CASSYVVDRKLFF. CDR3 DNA sequence: TGTGCCAGCAGTTACGTGGTGGATCGAAAACTGTTTTTT.

CDR3 nucleotides: TGTGCCTGGAGTGCCTCACTCGTAGGCTCCGAAACCCAGTACTTC. This gives the protein CAWSASLVGSETQYF. J is TRBJ2-5 and V is TRBV30; D unresolved. Trimming shortened V by 1 base and J by 8 bases, and 20 bases separated the two germline ends. The germline V gene has CDR1 GTSNPN and CDR2 SVGIG (reference sequence). The CDR3 spans 15 residues.

The chain joins TRBV19 to TRBJ1-2; D gene ambiguous. The CDR3 sequence is 13 residues long. V shed 2 bases and J shed 3 bases, with 7 bases lying between them. CDR1 LNHDA and CDR2 SQIVND come from the germline V gene (reference sequence). CDR3 bases: TGTGCCAGTAGTATATCGGGCTACTATGGCTACACCTTC. This encodes CASSISGYYGYTF.

The rearrangement uses TRBV19 and TRBJ2-2, with a tentative D call TRBD2 (5 bases). In germline, CDR1 is LNHDA, CDR2 SQIVND (reference sequence). The CDR3 extends over 13 amino acids. The ends were cut back, 6 bases at V and 7 bases at J, with 12 bases in the middle. CDR3 protein: CASRSRAGGELFF. CDR3 coding DNA: TGTGCCAGTAGATCTCGGGCGGGCGGGGAGCTGTTTTTT.

V and J are TRBV9 and TRBJ2-7, with TRBD2 identical over 9 bases. The CDR3 sequence is 15 residues long. V shed 4 bases and J 2 bases; nucleotides not matched to a gene: 7. Germline loops: CDR1 SGDLS, CDR2 YYNGEE. CDR3 amino acids: CASSISGSGAYEQYF. The CDR3 bases are TGTGCCAGCAGCATTAGCGGGAGTGGAGCCTACGAGCAGTACTTC.

The chain recombines TRBV28 with TRBJ2-7; a weak D match, TRBD2 (5 bases). The CDR3 consists of 13 residues. Germline CDR1 and CDR2: MDHEN and SYDVKM. The V end lost 5 bases, the J end lost 5 bases, and 13 bases lay between the germline ends. CDR3 sequence: CASSPPSPHEQYF. The CDR3 bases are TGTGCCAGCAGTCCCCCTAGCCCTCACGAGCAGTACTTC.

The chain uses TRBV6-5 and TRBJ1-2, with D possibly being TRBD1 (6 bases). Trimming pared 8 bases from V and 8 bases from J, leaving 18 bases between. CDR1 and CDR2 (germline): MNHEY, SVGAGI. This CDR3 region has 13 residues. CDR3 coding DNA: TGTGCCAGCGCTCCCTACAGGGATATAGGCTACACCTTC. Its translation: CASAPYRDIGYTF.

This clone was observed a handful of times. The chain employs TRBV6-4 and TRBJ1-5, with a possible D match to TRBD1 (6 bases). The germline V and J ends were trimmed by 4 bases and 6 bases, with 16 bases remaining between them. Per the germline V gene, CDR1 is MRHNA and CDR2 is SNTAGT. The CDR3 sequence is 15 residues long. The CDR3 reads CASSASSGGSQPQHF. CDR3 sequence (DNA): TGTGCCAGCAGTGCCTCCTCCGGGGGCTCTCAGCCCCAGCATTTT.

The chain carries TRBV25-1 and TRBJ2-5, with 10 nucleotides matching TRBD2. Trimming removed 5 bases from V and 1 base from J; junction bases left unmatched: 10. Germline loops: CDR1 MGHDK, CDR2 SYGVNS. The CDR3 has 17 amino acids. The CDR3 loop reads CASSPPGLASPQETQYF. Written as DNA, the CDR3 is TGTGCCAGCAGTCCTCCGGGACTAGCGAGCCCCCAAGAGACCCAGTACTTC. The full variable domain, completed using reference TRBV25-1 and TRBJ2-5, is EADIYQTPRYLVIGTGKKITLECSQTMGHDKMYWYQQDPGMELHLIHYSYGVNSTEKGDLSSESTVSRIRTEHFPLTLESARPSHTSQYLCASSPPGLASPQETQYFGPGTRLLVL.

This clone was seen only once. The chain joins TRBV10-3 to TRBJ2-5, with TRBD2 identical over 9 bases. Germline CDR1 reads ENHRY; CDR2 reads SYGVKD. The length of the CDR3 is 16 residues. V was pared by 3 bases and J by 0 bases, with 5 bases of the junction left unmatched. The CDR3: CAISDMTSGNQETQYF. The CDR3 coding sequence is TGTGCCATCAGTGACATGACTAGCGGCAACCAAGAGACCCAGTACTTC.

The V gene is TRBV30, the J gene TRBJ1-1, with 8 bases lining up with TRBD1. Germline CDR1 reads GTSNPN; CDR2 reads SVGIG (reference sequence). Unmatched junction bases numbered 7, after V lost 5 bases and J lost 5 bases. The CDR3 covers 13 residues. Written as DNA, the CDR3 is TGTGCCTGGGATCGACAGGGGAGGACTGAAGCTTTCTTT. It encodes CAWDRQGRTEAFF.

The chain has TRBV14 and TRBJ2-1; 10 bases fit TRBD2. CDR1 SGHDN and CDR2 FVKESK come from the germline V gene. The CDR3 length is 14 residues. Germline trimming cut 6 bases from V and 8 bases from J; bases unmatched to any gene: 7. The CDR3 region has the DNA TGTGCCAGCAGATCTAGCGGGAGTAGGCATGAGCAGTTCTTC. Protein: CASRSSGSRHEQFF.

The chain employs TRBV19 and TRBJ2-4; 8 bases fit TRBD1. This CDR3 is built from 15 residues. With V trimmed by 6 bases and J by 6 bases, 10 bases remained unmatched. Per germline, CDR1 LNHDA and CDR2 SQIVND (reference sequence). The CDR3 coding sequence is TGTGCCAGTAGCCCATTGGACAGGGTTGGAAACATTCAGTACTTC. Translation: CASSPLDRVGNIQYF.

The chain links TRBV5-1 to TRBJ2-1, with 9 bases aligning to TRBD2. CDR3 length: 15 residues. Germline V lookup: CDR1 SGHRS, CDR2 YFSETQ. The V gene end was trimmed by 4 bases and the J gene end by 6 bases; junction bases not matched to a gene: 8. The CDR3 coding sequence is TGCGCCAGCAGCCCCCGGACTAGCGACGGCAATGAGCAGTTCTTC. Protein sequence: CASSPRTSDGNEQFF.

The count of this clone is one. This sequence joins TRBV13 and TRBJ2-6; tentatively, D is TRBD1 or TRBD2 (5 bases each). Trimming left V 5 bases short and J 4 bases short, with 12 bases between. The V gene's germline CDR1 is PRHDT and CDR2 FYEKMQ (reference sequence). CDR3 length: 15 amino acids. This chain's CDR3 is CASSPAGTGANVLTF. CDR3 nucleotides: TGTGCCAGCAGCCCCGCAGGGACCGGGGCCAACGTCCTGACTTTC.

The chain employs TRBV7-6 and TRBJ2-2; D is unresolved. Germline CDR1 and CDR2: SGHVS and FNYEAQ. With 5 bases removed from V and 6 bases from J, the gap between germline ends came to 10 bases. This CDR3 contains 13 residues. The CDR3 DNA follows: TGTGCCAGCAGCATAATACCCTCCGGGGAGCTGTTTTTT. Translation: CASSIIPSGELFF.